Reported below is one T cell receptor (beta chain). This sample was taken from a study of blood T cell repertoires in COVID-19. Study in general: From the United States, Italy and Spain came samples of acute and convalescent COVID-19.

With 2 bases clipped from V and 5 bases from J, the junction kept 2 bases outside the gene matches. CDR1 is MDHEN, CDR2 SYDVKM, per germline. This CDR3 is built from 14 residues. Source study methods: Cell counts per sample came from amplifying reference gene primers. Clones were sequenced by immunoSEQ multiplex PCR, and TCRdb holds only the in-frame ones, with some missing. That table furnishes V, J and clone size, whereas the DNA furnished D and trimming. Of just over 60,000 clones detected, 60% to 85% appear once; the ten largest clones hold 15% to 20%. The source is a man in his thirties or forties with COVID-19, enrolled during active disease. Sample: peripheral blood. The rearrangement uses TRBV28 and TRBJ2-2, with 7 bases lining up with TRBD1. CDR3: CASSLRGRTGELFF. Here the CDR3 DNA reads TGTGCCAGCAGTTTAAGGGGGCGGACCGGGGAGCTGTTTTTT.